This entry lists 16 T cell receptor beta chains sequenced from one sample in a study of T cell responses to AZD1222 COVID-19 vaccine. Generated by immunoSEQ multiplex PCR, the TCRdb table keeps only in-frame clones and is missing some. The sample records approximately 100,000 clones, just under 90% being singletons. Sequencing was performed on peripheral blood, taken on day 0 of MenACWY control vaccination. Source of these receptors: an adult in good health.

V is TRBV29-1 and J is TRBJ1-1; D remains unclear. Germline CDR1 is SQVTM and CDR2 is ANQGSEA. This CDR3 has 15 amino acids. The germline V and J ends were trimmed by 8 bases and 0 bases, with 19 bases remaining between them. The CDR3 bases are TGCAGCACCTCCGCGGGCGGCCGCATGAACACTGAAGCTTTCTTT. It yields the protein CSTSAGGRMNTEAFF.

The rearrangement links TRBV6-5 to TRBJ2-7; 9 bases are a match to TRBD1. This CDR3 region has 14 residues. With 6 bases clipped from V and 3 bases from J, the junction kept 6 bases outside the gene matches. Germline V gives CDR1 MNHEY, CDR2 SVGAGI. CDR3 loop: CASRRDRANYEQYF. The DNA for the CDR3 is TGTGCCAGCAGGAGGGACAGGGCCAACTACGAGCAGTACTTC.

The gene calls are TRBV7-9 and TRBJ2-7; tentatively, D is TRBD2 (6 bases). This CDR3 is 17 amino acids long. Germline-derived CDR1 and CDR2 are SEHNR and FQNEAQ (reference sequence). V gave up 5 bases and J gave up 1 base, with 21 bases separating them. The CDR3 region is CASSPRAGGVISYEQYF. In DNA, the CDR3 is TGTGCCAGCAGCCCCCGAGCGGGTGGGGTCATTTCCTACGAGCAGTACTTC.

The rearrangement uses TRBV5-1 and TRBJ1-6; D gene uncertain. The CDR3 runs 13 residues. Germline V gene sequence: CDR1 SGHRS, CDR2 YFSETQ. Trimming removed 7 bases from V and 10 bases from J, with 15 bases in between. CDR3 residues: CASSTSGVSPLHF. DNA of the CDR3: TGCGCCAGCTCCACCTCCGGGGTCTCACCCCTCCACTTT.

This clone was counted only a few times. The CDR3 DNA reads TGTGCCAGCAGTTATGCGGGAGGTTCTGGAAACACCATATATTTT. Protein: CASSYAGGSGNTIYF. This rearrangement joins TRBV28 to TRBJ1-3; D gene unclear. Germline assignment: CDR1 MDHEN and CDR2 SYDVKM. V lost 4 bases to trimming and J lost 1 base, with 11 bases between them. CDR3 length: 15 amino acids. The full variable domain, its missing parts supplied by reference TRBV28 and TRBJ1-3, is DVKVTQSSRYLVKRTGEKVFLECVQDMDHENMFWYRQDPGLGLRLIYFSYDVKMKEKGDIPEGYSVSREKKERFSLILESASTNQTSMYLCASSYAGGSGNTIYFGEGSWLTVV.

The rearrangement links TRBV7-2 to TRBJ2-3, with 12 bases that match TRBD2. Trimming at V came to 5 bases and at J to 9 bases, leaving 18 bases not matched to a gene. Germline values: CDR1 SGHTA, CDR2 FQGNSA. The CDR3 has 18 amino acids. The CDR3 sequence: CASSPSLAGGRALVTQYF. CDR3 coding DNA: TGTGCCAGCAGCCCATCACTAGCGGGGGGCCGCGCCCTAGTAACGCAGTATTTT.

The CDR3 is CASSQTGTTPGYTF. CDR3 in DNA: TGTGCCAGCAGCCAGACCGGGACAACCCCTGGCTACACCTTC. The chain is built from TRBV4-2 and TRBJ1-2, with a weak D call TRBD1 (6 bases). Trimming shortened V by 3 bases and J by 7 bases, and 15 bases separated the two germline ends. CDR3 length: 14 amino acids. In germline, CDR1 is LGHNA, CDR2 YNFKEQ.

The chain couples TRBV7-2 to TRBJ2-7, with 10 bases matching TRBD2. Looked up from germline, CDR1 is SGHTA and CDR2 is FQGNSA. The CDR3 has 15 amino acids. Losses at the gene ends were 4 bases for V and 3 bases for J; bases not matched to a gene: 6. The CDR3 region is CASSSNSGGYYEQYF. CDR3 nucleotide sequence: TGTGCCAGCAGCTCAAATAGCGGGGGGTACTACGAGCAGTACTTC. The whole variable domain, remainder taken from reference TRBV7-2 and TRBJ2-7, is GAGVSQSPSNKVTEKGKDVELRCDPISGHTALYWYRQSLGQGLEFLIYFQGNSAPDKSGLPSDRFSAERTGGSVSTLTIQRTQQEDSAVYLCASSSNSGGYYEQYFGPGTRLTVT.

The chain uses TRBV29-1 and TRBJ2-3; 8 bases are shared with TRBD2. Germline CDR1 SQVTM, CDR2 ANQGSEA. V dropped 4 bases and J dropped 0; count of bases not matched to a gene: 0. The CDR3 extends over 13 amino acids. In nucleotides, the CDR3 is TGCAGCGTTGGCGGGGGGAGCACAGATACGCAGTATTTT. Amino acids: CSVGGGSTDTQYF.

V usage is TRBV2 and J usage is TRBJ1-1; D uncertain. Trimming left V 4 bases short and J 1 base short, with 4 bases between. The CDR3 has 12 amino acids. In germline, CDR1 is SNHLY, CDR2 FYNNEI. Here the CDR3 reads CASSAQNTEAFF. CDR3 DNA sequence: TGTGCCAGCAGTGCCCAGAACACTGAAGCTTTCTTT.

The chain employs TRBV28 and TRBJ1-5; D remains unclear. The CDR3 runs to 13 residues. Germline values: CDR1 MDHEN, CDR2 SYDVKM. Trimming left V 5 bases short and J 6 bases short, with 11 bases between. This CDR3 is CASSPTGGQPQHF. The CDR3 region has the DNA TGTGCCAGCAGTCCGACGGGCGGTCAGCCCCAGCATTTT.

The V and J genes are TRBV19 and TRBJ1-5; the D is unclear. Per germline, CDR1 LNHDA and CDR2 SQIVND (reference sequence). Trimming removed 3 bases from V and 4 bases from J, with 7 bases in between. The CDR3 runs 13 residues. This CDR3 reads CASSITENQPQHF. CDR3 coding DNA: TGTGCCAGTAGTATCACAGAGAATCAGCCCCAGCATTTT. Variable domain in full (rest from reference TRBV19 and TRBJ1-5): DGGITQSPKYLFRKEGQNVTLSCEQNLNHDAMYWYRQDPGQGLRLIYYSQIVNDFQKGDIAEGYSVSREKKESFPLTVTSAQKNPTAFYLCASSITENQPQHFGDGTRLSIL.

This clone was observed a few times. The chain recombines TRBV11-2 with TRBJ2-1, with TRBD2 identical over 12 bases. Germline assignment: CDR1 SGHAT and CDR2 FQNNGV. With 5 bases clipped from V and 7 bases from J, the junction kept 3 bases outside the gene matches. The CDR3 contains 14 residues. Written as DNA, the CDR3 is TGTGCCAGCAGCCTAGCGGGGGGGCCTAATGAGCAGTTCTTC. This sequence encodes CASSLAGGPNEQFF.

V usage is TRBV27 and J usage is TRBJ1-2; TRBD1 is a possible D gene (5 bases). The CDR3 runs to 13 residues. Germline V gene lookup returns CDR1 MNHEY and CDR2 SMNVEV (reference sequence). Trimming stripped 5 bases from V and 8 bases from J, with 15 bases between. In nucleotides, the CDR3 is TGTGCCAGCAGTAGCAGGGACGTCGGAGGCTACACCTTC. Translated: CASSSRDVGGYTF.

J is TRBJ1-1 and V is TRBV3-1 (or the pseudogene TRBV3-2); no reliable D call. The V end lost 2 bases, the J end lost 5 bases, and 9 bases lay between the germline ends. The CDR3 loop spans 13 amino acids. Looked up from germline, CDR1 is LGHDT and CDR2 is YNNKEL (reference sequence). In nucleotides, the CDR3 is TGTGCCAGCAGCCAATTAGGGCTAACTGAAGCTTTCTTT. This translates into CASSQLGLTEAFF.

This rearrangement joins TRBV3-1 (or the pseudogene TRBV3-2) to TRBJ2-5; D not resolved. Germline-derived CDR1 and CDR2 are LGHDT and YNNKEL (reference sequence). Trimming pared 4 bases from V and 0 bases from J, leaving 3 bases between. CDR3 size: 12 residues. CDR3 region: CASSRYQETQYF. The CDR3 DNA follows: TGTGCCAGCAGCCGGTACCAAGAGACCCAGTACTTC.